The clone carrying this T cell receptor (beta chain) has ten or more counts. Its antigen is unknown. This record comes from a study of metastatic and nonmetastatic thyroid tumors. Study details: The study looked at repertoires side by side in blood and in tumor or nodule tissue from malignant and benign thyroid patients.

CDR3 length: 10 amino acids. From germline, CDR1 is DFQATT and CDR2 SNEGSKA (reference sequence). Per the original data handling: For papillary thyroid cancer, a distant-metastasis classifier was constructed from CDR3 differences observed across clinicopathological groups. TCRdb re-called clones via MiXCR from the PCR reads. The V and J calls and clone size come from TCRdb's table, not from the authors' own analysis. The sample carries 39,000 or so clones, around a fifth recorded once. Prior to thyroid surgery, none of the patients had received any treatment. Findings of the study overall: Reports indicated that malignant thyroid tumors showed significantly higher TCR beta diversity than benign nodules did, in blood and tumor.

This sequence was found in a female donor with papillary thyroid cancer or a benign thyroid nodule (not recorded which). Some clones in this sample may be carry-over from other donors' samples. Sequencing was done on a sample of blood. The chain carries TRBV20-1 and TRBJ1-1, with a tentative D call TRBD1 (5 bases). The CDR3 DNA reads TGCAGGGGGGGGGGAACTGAAGCTTTCTTT. Translating it yields CRGGGTEAFF.